Below are 2 T cell receptor beta chains sequenced from a single sample in a study of shared clonotypes between healthy human individuals. Clones were read by immunoSEQ multiplex PCR, and TCRdb kept only the in-frame ones, dropping some. The table includes hundreds of thousands of clones, around 73% detected once. Material: memory CD4+ T cells sorted from blood. As to subset: CD45RA-negative fraction. All receptors come from a woman aged 25 to 39 in good health.

This clone turned up a few times. This rearrangement joins TRBV4-1 to TRBJ2-1; the match to TRBD2 covers 9 bases. This CDR3 comprises 16 residues. J gave up 8 bases and V 4 bases, and 12 bases lay outside the gene matches. Germline CDR1 reads MGHRA; CDR2 reads YSYEKL. CDR3 region: CASSPRGSGSIYEQFF. For the CDR3, the DNA is TGCGCCAGCAGCCCTCGGGGTAGCGGGAGTATTTATGAGCAGTTCTTC.

The J gene is TRBJ1-1, the V gene TRBV6-5; D is undetermined. Trimming took off 1 base at V and 0 bases at J, with 12 bases between the two ends. The CDR3 is 16 amino acids. Looked up from germline, CDR1 is MNHEY and CDR2 is SVGAGI. CDR3 residues: CASSYFNGRLNTEAFF. The CDR3 DNA follows: TGTGCCAGCAGTTACTTCAACGGACGGCTGAACACTGAAGCTTTCTTT.